The clone carrying this T cell receptor beta chain was picked up a small number of times. Its antigen is currently unknown. Healthy Caucasians were all of the donors. Template switching added a universal primer site; cDNA carried unique molecular identifiers. TCRdb used MiXCR to reprocess the 5' RACE reads, holding one entry per CDR3 protein. The sample lists more than 650,000 distinct CDR3 sequences, less than 7% occurring once. Germline V CDR1 and CDR2: SGHRS, YFSETQ. The V end lost 3 bases, the J end lost 5 bases, and 12 bases lay between the germline ends. CDR3 length: 13 residues. The data were taken from a study of identical twins. Study-wide findings and caveats: With monozygotic twins, out-of-frame TCR alpha sharing exceeded what models estimated. In cord blood, abundant beta clonotypes had fewer insertions; memory showed no trend.

The source of this sequence is a man aged 18-30 years in good health. This sequence joins TRBV5-1 and TRBJ2-7; D may correspond to TRBD1 or TRBD2 (5 bases each). Specimen: naive T cells sorted from blood. The CDR3, as DNA: TGCGCCAGCAGCTACAGGTACGGGGACGAGCAGTACTTC. It yields the protein CASSYRYGDEQYF.